This T cell receptor (beta chain) was obtained from a study of T cell responses to AZD1222 COVID-19 vaccine. Only in-frame clones appear in the TCRdb table, and some are missing; sequencing was by immunoSEQ multiplex PCR. The table has some 180,000 clones, 85% to 95% seen once; the top ten hold roughly 1.7%. This CDR3 has 18 amino acids. The V end lost 4 bases, the J end lost 3 bases, and 22 bases lay between the germline ends. Germline V gives CDR1 SGDLS, CDR2 YYNGEE. On this clone: The antigen remains unidentified.

Overall study results and limits: Only five to seven AZD1222 recipients were seropositive at baseline. Two AZD1222 administrations were followed by greater Spike-specific TCR breadth and depth.

This specimen consisted of peripheral blood, obtained 28 days after the second AZD1222 dose. The J gene is TRBJ1-4, the V gene TRBV9; weak D call: TRBD1 (5 bases). The source of this sequence is an adult who received the AZD1222 COVID-19 vaccine. The CDR3 DNA follows: TGTGCCAGCAGCAAATACCGTGGAACGGTAGGGGCTAATGAAAAACTGTTTTTT. Amino acid sequence: CASSKYRGTVGANEKLFF.